These 9 T cell receptor beta chains came from one sample sequenced in a study of cytomegalovirus exposure and HLA in healthy donors. PCR amplification relied on 60 Vbeta primers (plus 13 Jbeta primers). Clones were read by immunoSEQ multiplex PCR, and TCRdb kept only the in-frame ones, dropping some. The data hold 100,000 or so clones, with about 70% observed a single time. Sequencing input: PBMCs. These receptors originate from a woman aged 40-49 years in good health and CMV-seronegative.

This clone was observed a few times. The chain is built from TRBV7-2 and TRBJ2-5; D is perhaps TRBD1 (6 bases). The germline V and J ends were trimmed by 5 bases and 7 bases, with 20 bases remaining between them. Germline V lookup: CDR1 SGHTA, CDR2 FQGNSA. This CDR3 has 15 amino acids. Here the CDR3 reads CASSGTTGREGTQYF. CDR3 DNA: TGTGCCAGCAGCGGGACGACAGGACGCGAGGGGACCCAGTACTTC.

The CDR3: CASRPPGTGANEQFF. The CDR3 DNA is TGTGCCAGCAGGCCACCCGGGACAGGGGCCAATGAGCAGTTCTTC. The chain carries TRBV2 and TRBJ2-1; 10 bases fit TRBD1. CDR3 length equals 15 residues. CDR1 and CDR2 from the germline V gene are SNHLY and FYNNEI. The trim removed 6 bases at V and 6 bases at J, leaving 8 bases unmatched.

This chain joins TRBV5-1 and TRBJ2-5; a possible D gene is TRBD2 (6 bases). The V gene lost 6 bases and the J gene lost 1 base, with 10 bases spanning the gap. This CDR3 contains 13 residues. CDR1 and CDR2 (germline): SGHRS, YFSETQ. CDR3 loop: CASTGLLQETQYF. The DNA of the CDR3 is TGCGCCAGCACCGGACTACTCCAAGAGACCCAGTACTTC.

The chain combines TRBV5-4 with TRBJ2-5; 12 positions match TRBD2. CDR3 length: 16 residues. The V gene's germline CDR1 is SGHNT and CDR2 YYREEE (reference sequence). The junction had 9 bases not matched to a gene; V was cut back by 4 bases and J by 5 bases. The CDR3 sequence: CASSPQASGGDETQYF. The CDR3 DNA reads as TGTGCCAGCAGCCCCCAGGCTAGCGGGGGGGATGAGACCCAGTACTTC.

This clone occurred a few times. Written as DNA, the CDR3 is TGTGCCAGCTCACCAGGGACTGGGGGATTCTCAGATACGCAGTATTTT. Translating it yields CASSPGTGGFSDTQYF. The gene calls are TRBV18 and TRBJ2-3; TRBD2 might be the D (6 bases). The CDR3 sequence is 16 residues long. Germline lookup yields CDR1 KGHSH and CDR2 LQKENI. Deletions cut 2 bases from V and 4 bases from J, with 16 bases between.

V and J are TRBV7-2 and TRBJ2-4; perhaps TRBD2 as D (6 bases). V lost 5 bases and J lost 8, with 13 bases in between. CDR3 size: 13 residues. Germline V lookup: CDR1 SGHTA, CDR2 FQGNSA. The CDR3 DNA reads as TGTGCCAGCAGCGATACTTGGAGGGACATTCAGTACTTC. As protein: CASSDTWRDIQYF.

The rearrangement links TRBV28 to TRBJ2-3; 12 bases fit TRBD2. The CDR3 runs 16 residues. Germline CDR1 is MDHEN and CDR2 is SYDVKM. J lost 11 bases, V lost 3 bases, and 12 bases had no gene match. The CDR3: CASSFPQYGLAGLQYF. For the CDR3, the DNA is TGTGCCAGCAGTTTCCCCCAGTACGGACTAGCGGGATTGCAGTATTTT.

V usage is TRBV10-3 and J usage is TRBJ2-3, with 9 bases identical to TRBD1. V gave up 3 bases and J gave up 4 bases; unmatched junction bases: 8. Germline V CDR1 and CDR2: ENHRY, SYGVKD. The CDR3 has 16 amino acids. CDR3 sequence: CAISDPSGQGPDTQYF. DNA for the CDR3: TGTGCCATCAGTGACCCCTCGGGACAGGGTCCAGATACGCAGTATTTT.

The gene calls are TRBV27 and TRBJ1-5; no definite D call. Between the trimmed V and J ends, which lost 8 bases and 6 bases, there was a span of 11 bases. The CDR3 is 12 amino acids. The germline CDR1 and CDR2 sequences are MNHEY and SMNVEV (reference sequence). The CDR3 loop reads CASGPPGQPQHF. DNA for the CDR3: TGTGCCAGCGGGCCCCCAGGTCAGCCCCAGCATTTT.